Listed below are T cell receptor beta chains from one sample, sequenced in a study of CD8+CD57+ T cells in acquired aplastic anemia. TCRdb ran MiXCR on the reads and lists one entry per CDR3 protein. The sample records 200,000 to 250,000 distinct CDR3 sequences, around 45% being singletons. Sequenced input: sorted CD4+, CD8+, or CD8+CD57+ T cells (not recorded which) from PBMCs. All receptors derive from a human donor with aplastic anemia. Each CDR3 is given with its conserved first and last residue. D genes are given only for firm matches. Some rows have no size entry. The others give once, few or many, or a class for an expanded clone.

d_call clone_size j_call cdr3_length v_call cdr3_nt cdr3_aa
TRBD1 many TRBJ2-7 14 TRBV4-3 TGCGCCAGCAGCGAAGGACAGGGGAGCTACGAGCAGTACTTC CASSEGQGSYEQYF
TRBD2 NA TRBJ2-1 15 TRBV10-3 TGTGCCATCAGGTGGACTAGCGTGAGTCGTAATGGGCAGTTCTTC CAIRWTSVSRNGQFF
NA NA TRBJ2-7 12 TRBV2 TGTGCCAGCAGTGAAGAATTCCTCGAGCAGTACTTC CASSEEFLEQYF
NA many TRBJ1-1 16 TRBV4-1 TGCGCCAGCAGCCAAGATGTGGGGACCCCGAACACTGAAGCTTTCTTT CASSQDVGTPNTEAFF
NA many TRBJ2-1 13 TRBV19 TGTGCCACTCATACCGGGCTATACAATGAGCAGTTCTTC CATHTGLYNEQFF
TRBD1 many TRBJ2-1 14 TRBV20-1 TGCAGTGTTATGGGGACAGAGGATTACAATGAGCAGTTCTTC CSVMGTEDYNEQFF
TRBD1 NA TRBJ1-5 15 TRBV10-2 TGCGCCAGCAAACCGGGACAGGCTAGCAATCAGCCCCAGCATTTT CASKPGQASNQPQHF
TRBD2 many TRBJ2-7 17 TRBV7-6 TGTGCCAGCAGCTTGGGGAGGACTAGCGGCGCGGGTTACGAGCAGTACTTC CASSLGRTSGAGYEQYF
NA NA TRBJ2-3 15 TRBV15 TGTGCCACCAGCAGAGGAGGAGTGAGCACAGATACGCAGTATTTT CATSRGGVSTDTQYF
NA many TRBJ2-3 16 TRBV20-1 TGCAGTGCTAGAGATTCCGTGACTTCGAGCACAGATACGCAGTATTTT CSARDSVTSSTDTQYF
NA few TRBJ1-5 15 TRBV6-5 TGTGCCAGCAGTTACGGGACACAATCCCAAGAGACCCAGCATTTT CASSYGTQSQETQHF
TRBD2 NA TRBJ2-7 15 TRBV6-6 TGTGCCAGCAGTTACCTAGCGGGAGAGTCCTACGAGCAGTACTTC CASSYLAGESYEQYF
TRBD1 NA TRBJ2-3 16 TRBV25-1 TGTGCCAGCAGTGAATTTGGCAGGGGGCTAGGAGATACGCAGTATTTT CASSEFGRGLGDTQYF
NA NA TRBJ1-2 13 TRBV25-1 TGTGCCAGCAGTGAAGCACCCTTATATGGCTACACCTTC CASSEAPLYGYTF
NA NA TRBJ2-5 15 TRBV7-9 TGCGCCAGCAGCTTTGGTGGGGGGCGGCAAGAGACCCAGTACTTC CASSFGGGRQETQYF
NA NA TRBJ2-2 12 TRBV9 TGTGTCAACAGCCTAGAGACCGGGGAGCTGTTTTTT CVNSLETGELFF